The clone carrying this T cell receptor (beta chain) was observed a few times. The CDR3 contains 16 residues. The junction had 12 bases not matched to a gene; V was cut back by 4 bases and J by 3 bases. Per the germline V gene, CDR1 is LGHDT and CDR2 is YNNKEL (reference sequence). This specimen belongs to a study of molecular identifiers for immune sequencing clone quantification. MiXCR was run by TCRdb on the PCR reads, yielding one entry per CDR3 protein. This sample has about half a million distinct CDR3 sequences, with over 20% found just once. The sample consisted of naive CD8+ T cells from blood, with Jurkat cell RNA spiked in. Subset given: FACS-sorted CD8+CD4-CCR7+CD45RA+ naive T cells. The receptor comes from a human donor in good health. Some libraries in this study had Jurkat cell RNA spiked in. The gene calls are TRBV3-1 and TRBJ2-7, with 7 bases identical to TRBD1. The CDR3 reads CASSPWTGIKFYEQYF. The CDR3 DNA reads TGTGCCAGCAGCCCCTGGACAGGAATAAAGTTCTACGAGCAGTACTTC.